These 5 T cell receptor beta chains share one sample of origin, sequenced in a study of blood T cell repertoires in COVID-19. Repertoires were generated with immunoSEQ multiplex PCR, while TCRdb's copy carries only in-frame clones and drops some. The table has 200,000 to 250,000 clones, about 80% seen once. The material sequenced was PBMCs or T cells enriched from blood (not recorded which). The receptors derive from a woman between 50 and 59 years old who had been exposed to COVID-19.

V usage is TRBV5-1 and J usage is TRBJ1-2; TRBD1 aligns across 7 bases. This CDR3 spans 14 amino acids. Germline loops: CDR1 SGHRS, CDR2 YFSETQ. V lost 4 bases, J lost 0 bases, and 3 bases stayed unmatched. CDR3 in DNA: TGCGCCAGCAGCCAGACAGGGCCTAACTATGGCTACACCTTC. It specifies CASSQTGPNYGYTF.

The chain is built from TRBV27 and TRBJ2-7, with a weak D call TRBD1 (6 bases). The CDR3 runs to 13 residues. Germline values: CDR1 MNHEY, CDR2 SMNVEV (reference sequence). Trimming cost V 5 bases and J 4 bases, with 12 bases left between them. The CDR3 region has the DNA TGTGCCAGCAGTCTTGGACAGCTATACGAGCAGTACTTC. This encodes CASSLGQLYEQYF.

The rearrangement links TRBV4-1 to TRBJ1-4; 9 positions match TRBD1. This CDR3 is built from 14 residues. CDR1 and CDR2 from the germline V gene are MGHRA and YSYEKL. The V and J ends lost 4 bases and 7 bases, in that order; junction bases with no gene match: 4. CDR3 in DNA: TGCGCCAGCAGCCCGGACAGGGGTGGTGAAAAACTGTTTTTT. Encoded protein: CASSPDRGGEKLFF.

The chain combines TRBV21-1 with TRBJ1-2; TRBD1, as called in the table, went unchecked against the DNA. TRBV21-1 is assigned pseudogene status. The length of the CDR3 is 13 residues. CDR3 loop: CARLPDRAYGYTF. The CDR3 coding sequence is TGTGCCAGACTTCCGGACAGGGCGTATGGCTACACCTTC.

CDR3 coding DNA: TGTGCCAGCCGACGAGCGTCCTCTGGAAACACCATATATTTT. Residues: CASRRASSGNTIYF. The V call is TRBV6-5, the J call TRBJ1-3, with unresolved D. The germline V gene has CDR1 MNHEY and CDR2 SVGAGI. V was shortened by 8 bases and J by 0 bases, with 11 bases between the two germline ends. This CDR3 spans 14 amino acids.